A single T cell receptor beta chain is shown here with its context. V lost 7 bases, J lost 4 bases, and 10 bases lay in between. CDR1 and CDR2 (germline): SEHNR, FQNEAQ (reference sequence). The CDR3 has 12 residues. In the authors' workflow: Counts of nucleated cells, estimated from reference gene primer amplification, were obtained. Some clones are missing from TCRdb's copy, which holds only in-frame ones; the method was immunoSEQ multiplex PCR. The DNA gave D and trimming, while V, J and clone size come from that table. The table records fewer than 600,000 clones, roughly 89% of them present only once. These data belong to a study of blood T cell repertoires in COVID-19. Looking at the study overall: T cells, B-cell-depleted T cells, or PBMCs provided the cDNA or gDNA that served as material.

The clonotype comes from a young man with COVID-19, enrolled during active disease. V gene TRBV7-9 combines with J gene TRBJ1-1, with D perhaps TRBD1 (5 bases). Sequenced material: peripheral blood. CDR3 nucleotide sequence: TGTGCCAGCACCCGCGGGGGCACTGAAGCTTTCTTT. As protein: CASTRGGTEAFF.